Sequencing of this T cell receptor (beta chain) was carried out in a study of cytomegalovirus exposure and HLA in healthy donors. Profiled with immunoSEQ multiplex PCR; TCRdb holds only in-frame clones, not every one. The sample has roughly 250,000 clones, more than 75% seen once. Notes on this clone: What it recognizes is unknown.

General study points: The study recorded around 160 TCR beta chains that were cytomegalovirus-associated. Researchers reported that a few CMV-associated chains were confirmed in vitro as CMV antigen-specific.

Input material: PBMCs. This sequence originates from a woman in her 30s in good health and CMV-seropositive.

The CDR3 sequence: CASSAGQGGYQPQHF. The CDR3 nucleotides are TGTGCCAGCAGCGCGGGACAGGGAGGTTATCAGCCCCAGCATTTT. The chain recombines TRBV9 with TRBJ1-5; TRBD1 aligns across 9 bases. Per the germline V gene, CDR1 is SGDLS and CDR2 is YYNGEE. The ends lost 3 bases at V and 5 bases at J; junction bases unmatched: 6. The CDR3 loop spans 15 amino acids.